The 13 T cell receptor beta chains below all came from one sample that was sequenced in a study of tumor and adjacent non-tumor tissue in lung cancer. A modified ARM-PCR protocol with three rounds of nested PCR amplified TCRbeta. Each CDR3 protein is one row after TCRdb ran MiXCR on the multiplex PCR reads. Here the sample spans about 100,000 distinct CDR3 sequences, 60% to 80% being singletons. The template was RNA from unsorted bulk tissue. Distant lung tissue was collected more than 3 cm away from the tumor edge. The sequencing sample was made of distant non-tumor lung tissue. Source of these receptors: a man aged 25-40 years with non-small cell lung cancer.

Comment on this clonotype: One junction end disagrees with the germline gene, perhaps due to a read error. The chain joins TRBV6-1 to TRBJ2-2; D might be TRBD1 or TRBD2, each matching 5 bases. Germline CDR1 reads MNHNS; CDR2 reads SASEGT. The CDR3 sequence is 14 residues long. The CDR3 loop reads CASSEGTPAGDLFF. The CDR3 nucleotides are TGTGCCAGCAGTGAAGGAACGCCTGCCGGGGACCTGTTTTTT.

Worth noting for this clonotype: One end of the junction is discordant with germline, which a read error may explain. V usage is TRBV20-1 and J usage is TRBJ2-1, with TRBD2 matching over 10 bases. Germline V gene data show CDR1 as DFQATT and CDR2 as SNEGSKA (reference sequence). CDR3 length: 15 amino acids. The CDR3 nucleotides are TGCAGTGCTCTGACCGGGACTAGCGTTCTCAATGGGCAGTTCTTC. Amino acid sequence: CSALTGTSVLNGQFF.

With respect to this clonotype: Compared with germline, one end of the junction differs, possibly owing to a read error. V gene TRBV11-1 combines with J gene TRBJ1-1, with a possible D match to TRBD1 (6 bases). The CDR3 extends over 13 amino acids. The germline V gene has CDR1 SGHAT and CDR2 FQDESV (reference sequence). The CDR3 here is CTSSGDRNAEAFF. In nucleotides, the CDR3 is TGTACCAGCAGCGGAGACAGGAACGCTGAAGCTTTCTTT.

Of note for this clonotype: Sequence at one end of the junction differs from germline and may be a read error. CDR3 DNA sequence: TGTACCAGCAGTAAAGGAAGGCACAGGGGTTCCTACGAGCAGTACTTC. This translates into CTSSKGRHRGSYEQYF. J is TRBJ2-7 and V is TRBV6-1; the match to TRBD1 covers 7 bases. CDR3 length: 16 amino acids. Germline values: CDR1 MNHNS, CDR2 SASEGT.

Remarks on this clonotype: No conserved phenylalanine or tryptophan is present at the end of the CDR3, so a read error is the likely explanation. This chain connects TRBV5-6 to TRBJ2-1; TRBD2 aligns across 15 bases. The ends lost 4 bases at V and 2 bases at J; junction bases unmatched: 10. The germline CDR1 and CDR2 sequences are SGHDT and YYEEEE. The CDR3 is 19 residues long. The CDR3 loop is CASSSLPGLAGGTYNEQFS. Written as DNA, the CDR3 is TGTGCCAGCAGCAGCTTACCGGGACTAGCGGGAGGAACCTACAATGAGCAGTTCTCC.

To note about this clonotype: One junction end disagrees with the germline gene, perhaps due to a read error. V usage is TRBV20-1 and J usage is TRBJ2-5; D not certain. Looked up from germline, CDR1 is DFQATT and CDR2 is SNEGSKA (reference sequence). The length of the CDR3 is 13 residues. This chain's CDR3 is CSAIMSGKESQYF. The CDR3, as DNA: TGCAGTGCTATAATGAGTGGGAAGGAGAGCCAGTACTTC.

This clonotype was seen ten or more times. CDR3 in DNA: TGCGCCAGCAGCCCAACAGAGTCTTTTAACTATGGCTACACCTTC. Translation: CASSPTESFNYGYTF. V usage is TRBV4-1 and J usage is TRBJ1-2, with D uncertain. Per the germline V gene, CDR1 is MGHRA and CDR2 is YSYEKL. The germline V and J ends were trimmed by 4 bases and 1 base, with 13 bases remaining between them. The CDR3 runs to 15 residues.

This clonotype was recorded many times. The V call is TRBV29-1, the J call TRBJ1-5, with TRBD1 identical over 8 bases. V lost 7 bases to trimming and J lost 8 bases; unmatched junction nucleotides: 10. Germline CDR1 reads SQVTM; CDR2 reads ANQGSEA. The CDR3 covers 13 residues. The CDR3 nucleotides are TGCAGCGCGAGGACAGGGTGGGTTGAGCCCCAGCATTTT. It specifies CSARTGWVEPQHF.

This chain joins TRBV5-4 and TRBJ2-1; D gene unclear. The germline V gene encodes CDR1 SGHNT and CDR2 YYREEE (reference sequence). CDR3 length equals 14 residues. The V and J ends lost 9 bases and 9 bases respectively, with 22 bases between them. The chain's CDR3 is CANTSTATCSEQFF. The CDR3 nucleotides read TGTGCCAACACCTCGACGGCTACCTGCAGTGAGCAGTTCTTC.

The V gene is TRBV24-1, the J gene TRBJ1-2; no reliable D call. The germline V gene encodes CDR1 KGHDR and CDR2 SFDVKD. With 0 bases removed from V and 8 bases from J, the gap between germline ends came to 9 bases. CDR3 length equals 13 residues. The CDR3: CATSDLIGRGYTF. CDR3 nucleotides: TGTGCCACCAGTGATTTGATAGGACGCGGCTACACCTTC.

This clonotype was seen a few times. Possible read error: a much larger clone is one base away. The chain recombines TRBV7-8 with TRBJ2-2, with 12 bases fitting TRBD2. The germline V gene encodes CDR1 SGHVS and CDR2 FQNEAQ. The length of the CDR3 is 17 residues. CDR3 residues: CASSLRTSGANTGKLFF. CDR3 DNA: TGTGCCAGCAGCTTAAGGACTAGCGGGGCGAACACCGGGAAGCTGTTTTTT.

This clonotype was observed a handful of times. The chain employs TRBV11-2 and TRBJ1-5; D gene unclear. Germline assignment: CDR1 SGHAT and CDR2 FQNNGV. The CDR3 totals 13 residues. Trimming shortened V by 1 base and J by 4 bases, and 5 bases separated the two germline ends. In DNA form, the CDR3 reads TGTGCCAGCAGCTTAGGGGTGAATCAGCCCCAGCATTTT. Translation gives CASSLGVNQPQHF.

V usage is TRBV5-6 and J usage is TRBJ2-3; D possibly uses TRBD1 or TRBD2 (5 bases each). CDR1 is SGHDT and CDR2 is YYEEEE in the germline V gene. V shed 5 bases and J shed 4 bases, with 14 bases lying between them. This CDR3 spans 14 amino acids. CDR3 DNA: TGTGCCAGCAGTCTACGGGGCAGGGCAGATACGCAGTATTTT. This sequence encodes CASSLRGRADTQYF.